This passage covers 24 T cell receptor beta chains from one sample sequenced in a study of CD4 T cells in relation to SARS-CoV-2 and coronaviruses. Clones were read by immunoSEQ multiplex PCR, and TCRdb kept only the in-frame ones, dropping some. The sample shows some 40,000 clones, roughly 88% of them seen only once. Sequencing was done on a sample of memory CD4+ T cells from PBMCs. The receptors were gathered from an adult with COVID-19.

The CDR3 here is CSAIVLEQFF. DNA of the CDR3: TGCAGCGCCATCGTTCTTGAGCAGTTCTTC. The chain recombines TRBV20-1 with TRBJ2-1; no definite D call. The length of the CDR3 is 10 residues. Germline V gene lookup returns CDR1 DFQATT and CDR2 SNEGSKA (reference sequence).

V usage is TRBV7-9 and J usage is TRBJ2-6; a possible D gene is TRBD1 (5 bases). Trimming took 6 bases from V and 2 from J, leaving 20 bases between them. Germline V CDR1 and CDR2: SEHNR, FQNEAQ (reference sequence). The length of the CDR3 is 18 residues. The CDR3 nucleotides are TGTGCCAGCAGTACCTTCCAGAAGGGGAAGGCTGGGGCCAACGTCCTGACTTTC. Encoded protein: CASSTFQKGKAGANVLTF. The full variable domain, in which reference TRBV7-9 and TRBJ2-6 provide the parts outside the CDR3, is DTGVSQNPRHKITKRGQNVTFRCDPISEHNRLYWYRQTLGQGPEFLTYFQNEAQLEKSRLLSDRFSAERPKGSFSTLEIQRTEQGDSAMYLCASSTFQKGKAGANVLTFGAGSRLTVL.

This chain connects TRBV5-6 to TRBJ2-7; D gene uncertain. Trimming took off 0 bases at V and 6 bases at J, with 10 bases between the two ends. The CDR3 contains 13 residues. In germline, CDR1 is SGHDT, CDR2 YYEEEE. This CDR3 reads CASSLVSTPEQYF. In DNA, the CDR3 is TGTGCCAGCAGCTTGGTGTCCACCCCCGAGCAGTACTTC.

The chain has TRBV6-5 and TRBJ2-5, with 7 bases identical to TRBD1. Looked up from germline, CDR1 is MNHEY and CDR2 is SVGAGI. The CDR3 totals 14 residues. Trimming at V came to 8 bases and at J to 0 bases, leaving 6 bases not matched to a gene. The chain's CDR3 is CASGRTGHQETQYF. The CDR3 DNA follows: TGTGCCAGCGGCCGGACAGGACACCAAGAGACCCAGTACTTC.

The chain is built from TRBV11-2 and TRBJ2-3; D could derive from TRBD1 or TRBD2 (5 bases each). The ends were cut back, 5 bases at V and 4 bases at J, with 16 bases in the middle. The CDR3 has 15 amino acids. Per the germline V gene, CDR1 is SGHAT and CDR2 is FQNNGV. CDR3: CASSQDGARSDTQYF. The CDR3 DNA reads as TGTGCCAGCAGCCAGGACGGGGCTAGGTCAGATACGCAGTATTTT.

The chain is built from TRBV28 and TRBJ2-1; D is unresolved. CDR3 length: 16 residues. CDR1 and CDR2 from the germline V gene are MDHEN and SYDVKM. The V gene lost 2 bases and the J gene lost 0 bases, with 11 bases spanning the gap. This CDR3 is CASSLGKPSSYNEQFF. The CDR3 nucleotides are TGTGCCAGCAGTTTAGGGAAACCCAGCTCCTACAATGAGCAGTTCTTC.

This CDR3 reads CASSSGTADSYNEQFF. The CDR3 DNA reads TGTGCCAGCAGTTCCGGGACGGCGGACTCCTACAATGAGCAGTTCTTC. The chain combines TRBV28 with TRBJ2-1, with D tentatively TRBD1 or TRBD2 (5 bases each). CDR3 length: 16 residues. Germline lookup yields CDR1 MDHEN and CDR2 SYDVKM. With 4 bases removed from V and 0 bases from J, the gap between germline ends came to 13 bases.

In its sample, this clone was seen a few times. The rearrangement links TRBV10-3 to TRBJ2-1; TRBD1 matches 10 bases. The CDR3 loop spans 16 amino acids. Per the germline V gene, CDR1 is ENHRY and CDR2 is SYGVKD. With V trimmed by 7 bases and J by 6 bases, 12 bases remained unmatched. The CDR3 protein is CAIKGGQGGMGNEQFF. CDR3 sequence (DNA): TGTGCCATCAAAGGCGGACAGGGGGGAATGGGCAATGAGCAGTTCTTC.

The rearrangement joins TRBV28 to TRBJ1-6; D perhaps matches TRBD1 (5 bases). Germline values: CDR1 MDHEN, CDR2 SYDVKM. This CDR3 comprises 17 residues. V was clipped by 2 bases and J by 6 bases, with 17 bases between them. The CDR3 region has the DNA TGTGCCAGCAGTTTAGTAGGGGCGGTCAGGGCTAATTCACCCCTCCACTTT. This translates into CASSLVGAVRANSPLHF.

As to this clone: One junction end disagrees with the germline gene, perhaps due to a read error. The CDR3: CASSIQGTSIDTQYF. CDR3 DNA: TGTGCCAGTAGTATCCAAGGGACTAGCATAGATACGCAGTATTTT. This chain joins TRBV19 and TRBJ2-3; 9 bases fit TRBD2. The CDR3 totals 15 residues. Germline CDR1 and CDR2: LNHDA and SQIVND (reference sequence).

CDR3 sequence (DNA): TGTGCCAGCAGTTACTCTGTTGGGGGAGAAGGCTACAATGAGCAGTTCTTC. This codes for CASSYSVGGEGYNEQFF. V gene TRBV28 combines with J gene TRBJ2-1; D may match TRBD1 or TRBD2 (5 bases each). Germline assignment: CDR1 MDHEN and CDR2 SYDVKM. Trimming removed 4 bases at V and 3 bases at J, with 19 bases between. The length of the CDR3 is 17 residues.

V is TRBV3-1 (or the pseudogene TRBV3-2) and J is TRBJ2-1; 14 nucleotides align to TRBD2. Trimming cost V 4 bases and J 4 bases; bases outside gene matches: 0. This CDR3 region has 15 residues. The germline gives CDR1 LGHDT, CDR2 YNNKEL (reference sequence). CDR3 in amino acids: CASSRTSGGYNEQFF. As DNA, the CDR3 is TGTGCCAGCAGCCGGACTAGCGGGGGGTACAATGAGCAGTTCTTC.

The CDR3 loop is CASSVYRDEQFF. DNA for the CDR3: TGTGCCAGCAGTGTCTATAGGGATGAGCAGTTCTTC. The chain recombines TRBV28 with TRBJ2-1; D remains unclear. Germline-derived CDR1 and CDR2 are MDHEN and SYDVKM. The CDR3 is 12 amino acids. V was trimmed by 5 bases and J by 8 bases, leaving 10 bases between them.

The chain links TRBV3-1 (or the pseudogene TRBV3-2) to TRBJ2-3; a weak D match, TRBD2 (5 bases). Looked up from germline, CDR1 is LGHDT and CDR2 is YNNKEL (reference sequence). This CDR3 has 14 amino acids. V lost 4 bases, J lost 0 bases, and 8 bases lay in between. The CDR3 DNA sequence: TGTGCCAGCAGCCCCGGACTCAGCACAGATACGCAGTATTTT. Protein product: CASSPGLSTDTQYF.

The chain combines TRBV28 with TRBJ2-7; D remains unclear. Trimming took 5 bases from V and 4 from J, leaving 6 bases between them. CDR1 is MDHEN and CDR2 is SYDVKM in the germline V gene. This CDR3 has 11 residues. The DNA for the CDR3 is TGTGCCAGCAGTCCCCGATACGAGCAGTACTTC. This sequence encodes CASSPRYEQYF.

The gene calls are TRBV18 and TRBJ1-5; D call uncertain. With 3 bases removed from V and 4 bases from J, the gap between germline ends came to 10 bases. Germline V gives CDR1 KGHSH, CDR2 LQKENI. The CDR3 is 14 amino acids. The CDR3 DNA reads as TGTGCCAGCTCACCGGCGCTAGGGAATCAGCCCCAGCATTTT. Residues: CASSPALGNQPQHF.

The CDR3 region is CASSLGPSEKLFF. The DNA of the CDR3 is TGCGCCAGCAGCTTGGGGCCGAGTGAAAAACTGTTTTTT. The gene calls are TRBV5-1 and TRBJ1-4; D call uncertain. The ends were cut back, 0 bases at V and 7 bases at J, with 7 bases in the middle. The CDR3 contains 13 residues. Germline assignment: CDR1 SGHRS and CDR2 YFSETQ.

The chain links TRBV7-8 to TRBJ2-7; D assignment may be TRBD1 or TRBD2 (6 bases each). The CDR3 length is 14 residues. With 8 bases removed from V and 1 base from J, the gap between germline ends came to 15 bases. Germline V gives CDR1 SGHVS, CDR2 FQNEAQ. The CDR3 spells CASGPQGLSYEQYF. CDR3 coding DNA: TGTGCCAGCGGCCCACAGGGACTTTCCTACGAGCAGTACTTC.

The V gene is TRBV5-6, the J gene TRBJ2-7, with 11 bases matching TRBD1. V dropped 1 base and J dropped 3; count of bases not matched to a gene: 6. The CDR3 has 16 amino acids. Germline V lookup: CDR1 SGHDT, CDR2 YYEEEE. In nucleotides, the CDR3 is TGTGCCAGCAGCTTGCCGGACAGGGGGCCCATCTACGAGCAGTACTTC. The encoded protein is CASSLPDRGPIYEQYF.

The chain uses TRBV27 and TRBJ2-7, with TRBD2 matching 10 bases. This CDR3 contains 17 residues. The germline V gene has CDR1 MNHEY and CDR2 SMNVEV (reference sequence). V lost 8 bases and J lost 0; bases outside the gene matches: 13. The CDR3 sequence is CASGMLGLAASSYEQYF. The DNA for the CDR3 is TGTGCCAGCGGAATGCTTGGACTAGCGGCGAGCTCCTACGAGCAGTACTTC.

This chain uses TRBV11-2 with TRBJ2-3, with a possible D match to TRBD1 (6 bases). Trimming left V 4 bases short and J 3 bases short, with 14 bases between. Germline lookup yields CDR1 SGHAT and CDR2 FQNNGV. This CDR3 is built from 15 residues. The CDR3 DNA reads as TGTGCCAGCAGCTCAGGGGCCATGGCAACAGATACGCAGTATTTT. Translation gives CASSSGAMATDTQYF.

This chain's CDR3 is CASSSSGAQYTYEQYF. The CDR3 DNA reads TGTGCCAGCAGCTCATCGGGGGCACAGTACACCTACGAGCAGTACTTC. The J gene is TRBJ2-7, the V gene TRBV7-2; D tentatively fits TRBD1 or TRBD2 (6 bases each). CDR3 length: 16 residues. Germline V gene lookup returns CDR1 SGHTA and CDR2 FQGNSA. Trimming left V 4 bases short and J 2 bases short, with 18 bases between. Full variable domain (remainder filled in from reference TRBV7-2 and TRBJ2-7): GAGVSQSPSNKVTEKGKDVELRCDPISGHTALYWYRQSLGQGLEFLIYFQGNSAPDKSGLPSDRFSAERTGGSVSTLTIQRTQQEDSAVYLCASSSSGAQYTYEQYFGPGTRLTVT.

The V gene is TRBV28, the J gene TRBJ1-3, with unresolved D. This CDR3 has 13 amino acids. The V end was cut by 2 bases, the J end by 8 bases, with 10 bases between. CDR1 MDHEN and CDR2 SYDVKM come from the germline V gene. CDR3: CASSLRPVYTIYF. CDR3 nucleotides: TGTGCCAGCAGTTTAAGGCCCGTTTACACCATATATTTT.

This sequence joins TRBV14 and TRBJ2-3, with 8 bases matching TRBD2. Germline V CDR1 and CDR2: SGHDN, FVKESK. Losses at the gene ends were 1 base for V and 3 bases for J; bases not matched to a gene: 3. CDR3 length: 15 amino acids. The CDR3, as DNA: TGTGCCAGCAGCCAAGCTACGGGAGGGACAGATACGCAGTATTTT. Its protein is CASSQATGGTDTQYF.